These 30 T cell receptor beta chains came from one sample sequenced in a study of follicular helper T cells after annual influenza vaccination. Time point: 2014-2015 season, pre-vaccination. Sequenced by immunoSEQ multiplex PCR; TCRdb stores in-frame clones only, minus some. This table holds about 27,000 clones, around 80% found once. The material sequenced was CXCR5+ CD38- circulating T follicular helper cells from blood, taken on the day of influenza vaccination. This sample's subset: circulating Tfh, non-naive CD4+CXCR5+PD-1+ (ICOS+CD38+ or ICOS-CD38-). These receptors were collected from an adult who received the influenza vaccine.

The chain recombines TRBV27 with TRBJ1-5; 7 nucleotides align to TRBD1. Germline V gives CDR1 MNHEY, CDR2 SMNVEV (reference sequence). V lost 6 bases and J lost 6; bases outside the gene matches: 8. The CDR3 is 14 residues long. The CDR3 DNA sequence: TGTGCCAGCAGGGACGAGGGGGCTACTCAGCCCCAGCATTTT. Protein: CASRDEGATQPQHF.

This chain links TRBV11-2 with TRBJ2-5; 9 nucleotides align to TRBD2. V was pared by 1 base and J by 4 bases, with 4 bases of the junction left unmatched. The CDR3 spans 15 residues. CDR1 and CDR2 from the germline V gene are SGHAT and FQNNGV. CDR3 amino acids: CASSLGGRAGETQYF. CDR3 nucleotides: TGTGCCAGCAGCTTAGGCGGGAGGGCCGGAGAGACCCAGTACTTC.

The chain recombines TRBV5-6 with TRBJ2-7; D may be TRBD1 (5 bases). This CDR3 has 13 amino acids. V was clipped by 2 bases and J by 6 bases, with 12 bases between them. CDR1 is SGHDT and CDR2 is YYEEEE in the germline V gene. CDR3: CASSFTGTGEQYF. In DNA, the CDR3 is TGTGCCAGCAGCTTTACAGGTACGGGCGAGCAGTACTTC.

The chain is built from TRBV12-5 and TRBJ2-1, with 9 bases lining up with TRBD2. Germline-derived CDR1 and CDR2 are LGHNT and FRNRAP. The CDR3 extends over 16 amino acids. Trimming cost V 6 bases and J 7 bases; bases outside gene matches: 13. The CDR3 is CASGSSGGGARNEQFF. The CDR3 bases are TGTGCTAGTGGCTCCTCCGGCGGGGGGGCCAGGAATGAGCAGTTCTTC.

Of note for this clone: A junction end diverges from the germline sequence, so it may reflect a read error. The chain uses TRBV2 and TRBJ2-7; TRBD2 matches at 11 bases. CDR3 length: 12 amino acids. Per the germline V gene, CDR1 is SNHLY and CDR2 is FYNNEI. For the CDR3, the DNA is TGTGCCAGCGCCCTAGCGGGGGGCCCCCGGGACTTC. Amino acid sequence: CASALAGGPRDF.

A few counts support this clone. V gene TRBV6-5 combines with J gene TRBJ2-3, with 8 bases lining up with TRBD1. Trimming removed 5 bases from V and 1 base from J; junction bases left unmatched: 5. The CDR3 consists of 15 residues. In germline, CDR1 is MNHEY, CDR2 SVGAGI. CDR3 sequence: CASSPEDRGTDTQYF. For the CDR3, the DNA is TGTGCCAGCAGTCCCGAGGACAGGGGCACAGATACGCAGTATTTT.

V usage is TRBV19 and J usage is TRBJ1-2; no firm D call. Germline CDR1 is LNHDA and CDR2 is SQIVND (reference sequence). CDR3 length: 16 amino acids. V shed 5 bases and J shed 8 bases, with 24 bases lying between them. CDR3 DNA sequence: TGTGCCAGTAGTCCTAACCCGGGATTTATGGCGGGCGGCTACACCTTC. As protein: CASSPNPGFMAGGYTF.

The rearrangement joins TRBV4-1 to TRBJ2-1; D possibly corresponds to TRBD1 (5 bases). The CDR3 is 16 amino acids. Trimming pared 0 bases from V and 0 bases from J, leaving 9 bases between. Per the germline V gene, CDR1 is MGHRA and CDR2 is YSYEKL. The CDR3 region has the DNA TGCGCCAGCAGCCAAGATCAGGGAATCTCCTACAATGAGCAGTTCTTC. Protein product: CASSQDQGISYNEQFF.

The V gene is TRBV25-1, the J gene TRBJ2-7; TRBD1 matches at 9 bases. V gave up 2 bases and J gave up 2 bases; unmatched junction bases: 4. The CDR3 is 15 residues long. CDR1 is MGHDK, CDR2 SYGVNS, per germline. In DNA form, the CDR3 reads TGTGCCAGCAGTGAAAGGACAGGGGTCACCTACGAGCAGTACTTC. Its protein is CASSERTGVTYEQYF.

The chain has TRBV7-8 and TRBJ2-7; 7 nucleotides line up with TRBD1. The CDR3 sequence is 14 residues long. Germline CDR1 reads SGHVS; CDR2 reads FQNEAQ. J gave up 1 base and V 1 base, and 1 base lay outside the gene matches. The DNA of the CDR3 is TGTGCCAGCAGCTTAGGGGGACAGTCCTACGAGCAGTACTTC. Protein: CASSLGGQSYEQYF.

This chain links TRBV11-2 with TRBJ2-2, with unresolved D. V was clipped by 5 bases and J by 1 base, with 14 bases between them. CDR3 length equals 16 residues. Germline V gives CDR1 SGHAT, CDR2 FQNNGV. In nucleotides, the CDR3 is TGTGCCAGCAGCCCCCGGTCAGCGTTGAACACCGGGGAGCTGTTTTTT. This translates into CASSPRSALNTGELFF.

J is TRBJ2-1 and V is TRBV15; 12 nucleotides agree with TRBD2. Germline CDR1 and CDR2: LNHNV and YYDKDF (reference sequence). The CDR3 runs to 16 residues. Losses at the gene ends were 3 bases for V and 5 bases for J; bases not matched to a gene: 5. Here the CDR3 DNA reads TGTGCCACCAGCAGGGCTAGCGGGGGGGCTCACAATGAGCAGTTCTTC. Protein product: CATSRASGGAHNEQFF. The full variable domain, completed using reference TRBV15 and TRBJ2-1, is DAMVIQNPRYQVTQFGKPVTLSCSQTLNHNVMYWYQQKSSQAPKLLFHYYDKDFNNEADTPDNFQSRRPNTSFCFLDIRSPGLGDTAMYLCATSRASGGAHNEQFFGPGTRLTVL.

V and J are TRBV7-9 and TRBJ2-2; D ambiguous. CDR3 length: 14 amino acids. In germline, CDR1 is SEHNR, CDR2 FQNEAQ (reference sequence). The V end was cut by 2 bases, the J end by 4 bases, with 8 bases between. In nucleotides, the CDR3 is TGTGCCAGCAGCTTATTGGGCTTCACCGGGGAGCTGTTTTTT. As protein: CASSLLGFTGELFF.

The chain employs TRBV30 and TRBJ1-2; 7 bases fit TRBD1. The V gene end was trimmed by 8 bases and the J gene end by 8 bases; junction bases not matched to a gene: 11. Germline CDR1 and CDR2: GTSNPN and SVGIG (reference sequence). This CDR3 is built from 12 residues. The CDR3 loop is CARQGTVYGYTF. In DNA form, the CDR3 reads TGTGCCCGCCAAGGGACAGTATACGGCTACACCTTC.

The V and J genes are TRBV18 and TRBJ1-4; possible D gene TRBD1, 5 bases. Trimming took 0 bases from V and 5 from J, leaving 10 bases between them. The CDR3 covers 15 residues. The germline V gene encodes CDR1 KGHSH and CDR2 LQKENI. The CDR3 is CASSPPSGVNEKLFF. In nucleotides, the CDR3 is TGTGCCAGCTCACCACCCTCGGGGGTAAATGAAAAACTGTTTTTT.

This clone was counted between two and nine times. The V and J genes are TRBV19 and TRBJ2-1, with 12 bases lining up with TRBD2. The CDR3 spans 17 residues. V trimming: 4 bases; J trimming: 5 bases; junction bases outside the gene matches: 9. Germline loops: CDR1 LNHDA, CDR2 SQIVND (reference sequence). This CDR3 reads CASSKPSGRAVDNEQFF. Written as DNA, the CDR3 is TGTGCCAGTAGTAAACCTAGCGGGAGGGCCGTGGACAATGAGCAGTTCTTC. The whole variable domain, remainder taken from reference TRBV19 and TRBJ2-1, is DGGITQSPKYLFRKEGQNVTLSCEQNLNHDAMYWYRQDPGQGLRLIYYSQIVNDFQKGDIAEGYSVSREKKESFPLTVTSAQKNPTAFYLCASSKPSGRAVDNEQFFGPGTRLTVL.

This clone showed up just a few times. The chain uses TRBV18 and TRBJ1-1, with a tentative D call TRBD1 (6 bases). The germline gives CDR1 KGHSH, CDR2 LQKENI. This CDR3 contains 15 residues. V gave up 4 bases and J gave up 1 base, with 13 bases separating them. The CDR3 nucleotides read TGTGCCAGCTCACGAAACAGGGAAGCGAACACTGAAGCTTTCTTT. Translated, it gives CASSRNREANTEAFF.

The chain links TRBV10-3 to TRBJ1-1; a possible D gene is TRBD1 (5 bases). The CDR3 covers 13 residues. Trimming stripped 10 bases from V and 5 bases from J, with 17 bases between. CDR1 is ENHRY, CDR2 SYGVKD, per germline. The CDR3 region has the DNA TGTGCCACCGTAGGGGCCCGAATAACTGAAGCTTTCTTT. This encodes CATVGARITEAFF.

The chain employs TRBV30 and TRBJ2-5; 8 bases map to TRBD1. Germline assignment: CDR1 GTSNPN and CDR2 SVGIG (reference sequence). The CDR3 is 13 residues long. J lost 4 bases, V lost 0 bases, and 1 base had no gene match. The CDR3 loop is CAWSVGTGETQYF. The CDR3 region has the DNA TGTGCCTGGAGTGTAGGGACAGGAGAGACCCAGTACTTC.

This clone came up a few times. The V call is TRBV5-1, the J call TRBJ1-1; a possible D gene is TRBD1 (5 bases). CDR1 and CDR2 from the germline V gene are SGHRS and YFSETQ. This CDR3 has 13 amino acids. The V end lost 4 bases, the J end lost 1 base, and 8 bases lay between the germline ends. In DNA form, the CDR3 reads TGCGCCAGCAGCGTACAGGAGAACACTGAAGCTTTCTTT. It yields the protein CASSVQENTEAFF.

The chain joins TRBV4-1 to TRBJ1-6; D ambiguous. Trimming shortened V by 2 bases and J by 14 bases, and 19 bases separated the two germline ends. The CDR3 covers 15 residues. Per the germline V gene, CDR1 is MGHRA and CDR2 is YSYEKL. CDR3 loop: CASSQSEEGLGSLHF. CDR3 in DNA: TGCGCCAGCAGCCAATCTGAAGAGGGCCTGGGGTCCCTCCACTTT.

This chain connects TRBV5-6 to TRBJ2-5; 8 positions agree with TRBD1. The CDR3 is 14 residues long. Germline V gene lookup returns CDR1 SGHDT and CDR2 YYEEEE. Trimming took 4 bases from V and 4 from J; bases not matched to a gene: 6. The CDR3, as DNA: TGTGCCAGCAGCCCTGGACAGGGAGGAGAGACCCAGTACTTC. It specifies CASSPGQGGETQYF.

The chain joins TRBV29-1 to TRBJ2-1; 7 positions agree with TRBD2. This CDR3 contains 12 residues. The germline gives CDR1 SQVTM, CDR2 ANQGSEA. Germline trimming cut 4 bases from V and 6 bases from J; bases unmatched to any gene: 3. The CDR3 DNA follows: TGCAGCGTTGTTCGGACTAGCAATGAGCAGTTCTTC. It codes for CSVVRTSNEQFF.

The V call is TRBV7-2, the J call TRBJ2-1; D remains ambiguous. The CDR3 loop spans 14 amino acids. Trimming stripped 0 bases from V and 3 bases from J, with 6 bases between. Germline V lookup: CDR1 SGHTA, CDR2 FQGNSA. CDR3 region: CASSLAMSYNEQFF. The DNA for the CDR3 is TGTGCCAGCAGCTTAGCTATGAGCTACAATGAGCAGTTCTTC.

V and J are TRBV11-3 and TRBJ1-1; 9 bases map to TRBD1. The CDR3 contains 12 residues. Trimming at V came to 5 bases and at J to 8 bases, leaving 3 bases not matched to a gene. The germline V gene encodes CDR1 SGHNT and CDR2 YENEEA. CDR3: CASSLGTGEAFF. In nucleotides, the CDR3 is TGTGCCAGCAGCCTTGGGACAGGGGAAGCTTTCTTT.

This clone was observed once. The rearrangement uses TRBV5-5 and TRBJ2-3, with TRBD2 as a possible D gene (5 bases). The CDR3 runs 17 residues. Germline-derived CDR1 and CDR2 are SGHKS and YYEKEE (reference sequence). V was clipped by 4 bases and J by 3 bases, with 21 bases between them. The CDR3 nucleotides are TGTGCCAGCAGCCTAGAGCTGCGGCTAGCCGCGACAGATACGCAGTATTTT. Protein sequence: CASSLELRLAATDTQYF.

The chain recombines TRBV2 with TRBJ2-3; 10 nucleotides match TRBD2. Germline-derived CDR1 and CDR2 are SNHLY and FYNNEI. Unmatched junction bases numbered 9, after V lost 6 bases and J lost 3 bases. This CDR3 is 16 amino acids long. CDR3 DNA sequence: TGTGCCAGCAGCTTGGGAAGAGCGGGAGGGACAGATACGCAGTATTTT. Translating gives CASSLGRAGGTDTQYF.

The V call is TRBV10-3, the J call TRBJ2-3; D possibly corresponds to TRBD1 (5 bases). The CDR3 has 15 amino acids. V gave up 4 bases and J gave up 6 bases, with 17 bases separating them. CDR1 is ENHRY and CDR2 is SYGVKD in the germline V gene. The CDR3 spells CAISVQGRATDTQYF. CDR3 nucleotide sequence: TGTGCCATCAGTGTTCAGGGCAGGGCCACGGATACGCAGTATTTT.

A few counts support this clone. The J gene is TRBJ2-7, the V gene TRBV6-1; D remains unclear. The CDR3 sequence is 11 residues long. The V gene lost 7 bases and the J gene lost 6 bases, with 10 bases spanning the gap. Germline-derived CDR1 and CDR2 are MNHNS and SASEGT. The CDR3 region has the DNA TGTGCCAGCACCCTGTACGGCGAGCAGTACTTC. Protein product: CASTLYGEQYF.

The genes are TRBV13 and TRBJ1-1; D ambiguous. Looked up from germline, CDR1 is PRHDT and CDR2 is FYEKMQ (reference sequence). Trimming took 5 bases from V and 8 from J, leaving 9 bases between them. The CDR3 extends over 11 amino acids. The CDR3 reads CASSPPGEAFF. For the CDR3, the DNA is TGTGCCAGCAGCCCTCCGGGAGAAGCTTTCTTT. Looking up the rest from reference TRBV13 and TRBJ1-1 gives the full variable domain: AAGVIQSPRHLIKEKRETATLKCYPIPRHDTVYWYQQGPGQDPQFLISFYEKMQSDKGSIPDRFSAQQFSDYHSELNMSSLELGDSALYFCASSPPGEAFFGQGTRLTVV.